These 30 T cell receptor beta chains were sequenced from one sample in a study of T-cell memory formation after mild COVID-19. TCRdb used MiXCR to reprocess the 5' RACE reads, holding one entry per CDR3 protein. The sample holds roughly 250,000 distinct CDR3 sequences, 15% to 20% seen once. The specimen was PBMCs or a T cell subset sorted from them (not recorded which). The origin of the receptors is a man younger than 35 who had mild COVID-19 (a few samples of this study predate the infection). Cell type and time point are not known.

This clonotype appeared a few times. The chain carries TRBV4-3 and TRBJ2-7, with a tentative D call TRBD1 (5 bases). This CDR3 is 15 amino acids long. The V and J ends lost 0 bases and 4 bases respectively, with 13 bases between them. Germline-derived CDR1 and CDR2 are LGHNA and YSLEER. The CDR3 DNA is TGCGCCAGCAGCCAAGAAGGCTCAGGGTGGTACGAGCAGTACTTC. Protein product: CASSQEGSGWYEQYF.

The V and J genes are TRBV5-1 and TRBJ2-5; D might be TRBD1 (6 bases). Germline CDR1 reads SGHRS; CDR2 reads YFSETQ. The CDR3 spans 14 residues. Between the trimmed V and J ends, which lost 2 bases and 7 bases, there was a span of 15 bases. CDR3 nucleotides: TGCGCCAGCAGCTTAGGGACAACCCGGGGGACCCAGTACTTC. Amino acids: CASSLGTTRGTQYF.

This clonotype was counted between two and nine times. The chain uses TRBV12-3 or TRBV12-4 and TRBJ1-6; D is perhaps TRBD1 (6 bases). The CDR3 loop spans 15 amino acids. V lost 6 bases and J 7 bases, leaving 16 bases between the germline ends. CDR3 in DNA: TGTGCCAGCAGCTCCCGACGGGGGGCGAATTCACCCCTCCACTTT. Amino acids: CASSSRRGANSPLHF.

This clonotype appeared many times. The chain employs TRBV7-9 and TRBJ1-2; maybe TRBD1 (5 bases). This CDR3 region has 13 residues. The V gene lost 4 bases and the J gene lost 8 bases, with 14 bases spanning the gap. CDR1 is SEHNR and CDR2 is FQNEAQ in the germline V gene (reference sequence). DNA for the CDR3: TGTGCCAGCAGCTCCGGGACCTCCGTCGGCTACACCTTC. Residues: CASSSGTSVGYTF. The full variable domain, completed using reference TRBV7-9 and TRBJ1-2, is DTGVSQNPRHKITKRGQNVTFRCDPISEHNRLYWYRQTLGQGPEFLTYFQNEAQLEKSRLLSDRFSAERPKGSFSTLEIQRTEQGDSAMYLCASSSGTSVGYTFGSGTRLTVV.

V gene TRBV20-1 combines with J gene TRBJ2-5, with D unresolved. The CDR3 loop spans 11 amino acids. V gave up 4 bases and J gave up 7 bases, with 10 bases separating them. Germline V lookup: CDR1 DFQATT, CDR2 SNEGSKA (reference sequence). The CDR3 DNA is TGCAGTGCTACCATACACGGGACCCAGTACTTC. Its protein is CSATIHGTQYF.

This clonotype was counted only a few times. The chain combines TRBV29-1 with TRBJ2-3, with D possibly being TRBD1 or TRBD2 (5 bases each). V was shortened by 3 bases and J by 6 bases, with 16 bases between the two germline ends. Germline lookup yields CDR1 SQVTM and CDR2 ANQGSEA. The CDR3 extends over 14 amino acids. CDR3 sequence: CSVEDPMRGDTQYF. The CDR3, as DNA: TGCAGCGTTGAGGACCCCATGAGGGGTGATACGCAGTATTTT.

This clonotype came up many times. The chain couples TRBV7-2 to TRBJ2-7, with 7 bases that match TRBD1. The CDR3 contains 15 residues. CDR1 and CDR2 (germline): SGHTA, FQGNSA. J gave up 2 bases and V 1 base, and 5 bases lay outside the gene matches. CDR3 nucleotide sequence: TGTGCCAGCAGCTTAGTGGCAGGGACAGCCTACGAGCAGTACTTC. It specifies CASSLVAGTAYEQYF.

Only a few counts were recorded for this clonotype. The V gene is TRBV5-1, the J gene TRBJ2-3; TRBD1 matches at 11 bases. The CDR3 is 15 residues long. Per germline, CDR1 SGHRS and CDR2 YFSETQ. J lost 4 bases, V lost 4 bases, and 5 bases had no gene match. The DNA for the CDR3 is TGCGCCAGCAGCGATCGGACAGGGGGCCCAGATACGCAGTATTTT. Amino acid sequence: CASSDRTGGPDTQYF. Combining the CDR3 with reference TRBV5-1 and TRBJ2-3 gives the whole variable domain KAGVTQTPRYLIKTRGQQVTLSCSPISGHRSVSWYQQTPGQGLQFLFEYFSETQRNKGNFPGRFSGRQFSNSRSEMNVSTLELGDSALYLCASSDRTGGPDTQYFGPGTRLTVL.

In its sample, this clonotype was seen a few times. V and J are TRBV9 and TRBJ2-3; D ambiguous. The CDR3 consists of 12 residues. Germline CDR1 is SGDLS and CDR2 is YYNGEE. V was cut by 0 bases and J by 5 bases, with 4 bases left in between. Written as DNA, the CDR3 is TGTGCCAGCAGCGTAGGGTTAGATACGCAGTATTTT. Amino acid sequence: CASSVGLDTQYF.

This clonotype was counted a few times. The CDR3 nucleotides read TGTGCCAGCAGTGAGGACAGGTCTTCGGGTGGCTACACCTTC. Amino acid sequence: CASSEDRSSGGYTF. The chain employs TRBV2 and TRBJ1-2, with 7 bases identical to TRBD1. The CDR3 covers 14 residues. Germline CDR1 SNHLY, CDR2 FYNNEI. V lost 3 bases, J lost 7 bases, and 8 bases stayed unmatched.

The chain recombines TRBV29-1 with TRBJ2-3, with D maybe TRBD1 (6 bases). This CDR3 region has 13 residues. The V gene lost 1 base and the J gene lost 5 bases, with 10 bases spanning the gap. Germline CDR1 SQVTM, CDR2 ANQGSEA. The CDR3 DNA reads as TGCAGCGTTGAAGCCCAGGGGCTAGATACGCAGTATTTT. Its protein is CSVEAQGLDTQYF.

As DNA, the CDR3 is TGTGCCAGCAGCCCCGTCTCGGCGACACAGTTCTTC. Its translation: CASSPVSATQFF. The genes are TRBV7-2 and TRBJ2-1; D is unresolved. The CDR3 length is 12 residues. V dropped 5 bases and J dropped 13 bases, with 15 bases sitting between them. Germline lookup yields CDR1 SGHTA and CDR2 FQGNSA.

The table lists this clonotype with a few counts. V is TRBV7-3 and J is TRBJ2-3; D perhaps matches TRBD2 (7 bases). Germline CDR1 and CDR2: SGHTA and FQGTGA. CDR3 length: 15 amino acids. V shed 3 bases and J shed 4 bases, with 14 bases lying between them. CDR3 bases: TGTGCCAGCAGCTTGTTCGGGGGGACATCAGATACGCAGTATTTT. This codes for CASSLFGGTSDTQYF.

The chain employs TRBV29-1 and TRBJ1-2; D remains ambiguous. V was clipped by 0 bases and J by 8 bases, with 13 bases between them. The CDR3 spans 13 residues. CDR1 and CDR2 (germline): SQVTM, ANQGSEA. As DNA, the CDR3 is TGCAGCGTTGAAGAATGGACCTCCCGGGGCTACACCTTC. It encodes CSVEEWTSRGYTF.

The sample holds a few counts of this clonotype. At one boundary the junction diverges from the germline segment, which might be a read error. V usage is TRBV12-3 or TRBV12-4 and J usage is TRBJ2-1; D possibly matches TRBD1 or TRBD2 (6 bases each). The CDR3 is made up of 13 amino acids. The CDR3 reads CASSRHREAGPIF. CDR3 in DNA: TGTGCCAGCAGCCGTCACAGGGAGGCGGGCCCGATCTTC.

This clonotype was detected a few times. This chain uses TRBV5-1 with TRBJ2-7; a weak D match, TRBD2 (5 bases). The CDR3 has 15 amino acids. Germline V gives CDR1 SGHRS, CDR2 YFSETQ. Trimming shortened V by 4 bases and J by 3 bases, and 17 bases separated the two germline ends. CDR3 in DNA: TGCGCCAGCAGCCCCTTACCGAGGGAAGACTACGAGCAGTACGTC. Amino acids: CASSPLPREDYEQYV.

V usage is TRBV11-2 and J usage is TRBJ2-1; D is unresolved. V dropped 1 base and J dropped 3 bases, with 10 bases sitting between them. The germline V gene has CDR1 SGHAT and CDR2 FQNNGV. CDR3 length equals 15 residues. The CDR3 here is CASSLARSFYNEQFF. The DNA for the CDR3 is TGTGCCAGCAGCTTAGCGCGGTCTTTCTACAATGAGCAGTTCTTC. The complete variable domain, with remaining parts taken from reference TRBV11-2 and TRBJ2-1, reads EAGVAQSPRYKIIEKRQSVAFWCNPISGHATLYWYQQILGQGPKLLIQFQNNGVVDDSQLPKDRFSAERLKGVDSTLKIQPAKLEDSAVYLCASSLARSFYNEQFFGPGTRLTVL.

This clonotype has more than one count but fewer than ten. This chain links TRBV24-1 with TRBJ2-7; TRBD2 matches 9 bases. V lost 4 bases, J lost 5 bases, and 2 bases stayed unmatched. Per germline, CDR1 KGHDR and CDR2 SFDVKD. The CDR3 sequence is 13 residues long. Here the CDR3 DNA reads TGTGCCACCAGTGAGGCGGGAGGGGACGAGCAGTACTTC. It specifies CATSEAGGDEQYF.

The sample holds a few counts of this clonotype. This chain joins TRBV24-1 and TRBJ1-5; 7 positions match TRBD1. Germline values: CDR1 KGHDR, CDR2 SFDVKD. Unmatched junction bases numbered 7, after V lost 2 bases and J lost 4 bases. The CDR3 spans 16 residues. The CDR3 reads CATSDSRTGANQPQHF. CDR3 sequence (DNA): TGTGCCACCAGTGATTCTAGGACAGGCGCTAATCAGCCCCAGCATTTT.

The V and J genes are TRBV20-1 and TRBJ1-2, with D perhaps TRBD1 (6 bases). The CDR3 spans 11 residues. Deletions cut 7 bases from V and 3 bases from J, with 9 bases between. From germline, CDR1 is DFQATT and CDR2 SNEGSKA (reference sequence). The CDR3 is CSVHRDYGYTF. CDR3 sequence (DNA): TGCAGTGTTCACAGGGACTATGGCTACACCTTC.

This clonotype showed up just a few times. This chain connects TRBV7-3 to TRBJ2-3; TRBD2 agrees at 8 bases. Germline V gene sequence: CDR1 SGHTA, CDR2 FQGTGA. There are 18 residues in the CDR3. With V trimmed by 5 bases and J by 1 base, 14 bases remained unmatched. The CDR3 bases are TGTGCCAGCAGCACTCCAGCGGGGGTCACGCCCGGCACAGATACGCAGTATTTT. Translation: CASSTPAGVTPGTDTQYF.

There are many counts of this clonotype. The DNA of the CDR3 is TGCAGTGCTAGATTCGGGTCAGGGCCCACTGAAGCTTTCTTT. Encoded protein: CSARFGSGPTEAFF. The gene calls are TRBV20-1 and TRBJ1-1; tentatively, D is TRBD1 (5 bases). The CDR3 is 14 amino acids. Between the trimmed V and J ends, which lost 2 bases and 4 bases, there was a span of 14 bases. CDR1 and CDR2 (germline): DFQATT, SNEGSKA (reference sequence).

The chain has TRBV7-2 and TRBJ1-1, with D possibly matching TRBD1 (5 bases). V was cut by 3 bases and J by 4 bases, with 9 bases left in between. This CDR3 has 13 residues. Per germline, CDR1 SGHTA and CDR2 FQGNSA. The CDR3 region has the DNA TGTGCCAGCAGCTTGACGGGGACCACTGAAGCTTTCTTT. Its translation: CASSLTGTTEAFF.

The CDR3 DNA reads as TGTGCCAGCAGTTTATCCTGGACAGACAATGAGCAGTTCTTC. Its translation: CASSLSWTDNEQFF. The rearrangement uses TRBV12-3 or TRBV12-4 and TRBJ2-1, with D possibly matching TRBD1 (6 bases). There are 14 residues in the CDR3. The V gene lost 2 bases and the J gene lost 5 bases, with 10 bases spanning the gap.

This clonotype came up many times. V and J are TRBV2 and TRBJ2-1; 11 nucleotides match TRBD2. With V trimmed by 3 bases and J by 4 bases, 2 bases remained unmatched. The CDR3 is 15 amino acids. CDR1 is SNHLY and CDR2 is FYNNEI in the germline V gene. The CDR3 DNA reads as TGTGCCAGCAGTGACGGGACTAGCGGTTACAATGAGCAGTTCTTC. Translating it yields CASSDGTSGYNEQFF.

There are a few counts of this clonotype. CDR3 sequence: CASSRTGGWTEAFF. DNA of the CDR3: TGTGCCAGCAGTCGGACAGGGGGCTGGACTGAAGCTTTCTTT. The V and J genes are TRBV6-2 or TRBV6-3 and TRBJ1-1, with TRBD1 identical over 11 bases. Germline values: CDR1 MNHEY, CDR2 SVGEGT. V shed 5 bases, J shed 5 bases, and the junction held 4 bases outside the gene matches. The CDR3 spans 14 residues.

Only a few counts were recorded for this clonotype. The chain couples TRBV27 to TRBJ2-7; 10 bases are a match to TRBD1. V shed 5 bases, J shed 2 bases, and the junction held 6 bases outside the gene matches. This CDR3 spans 15 amino acids. Germline loops: CDR1 MNHEY, CDR2 SMNVEV (reference sequence). The CDR3 is CASSPGQGLTYEQYF. CDR3 coding DNA: TGTGCCAGCAGTCCGGGACAGGGGCTAACCTACGAGCAGTACTTC.

The chain couples TRBV20-1 to TRBJ1-1; no firm D call. This CDR3 contains 13 residues. Germline CDR1 DFQATT, CDR2 SNEGSKA (reference sequence). The V and J ends lost 2 bases and 0 bases respectively, with 7 bases between them. The CDR3 bases are TGCAGTGCTAGACAGGATTTGAACACTGAAGCTTTCTTT. Residues: CSARQDLNTEAFF.

CDR3 bases: TGTGCCTGGAGCGGACGATACGAGCAGTACTTC. It is translated as CAWSGRYEQYF. The rearrangement uses TRBV30 and TRBJ2-7; D remains ambiguous. The ends were cut back, 3 bases at V and 4 bases at J, with 7 bases in the middle. The CDR3 contains 11 residues. CDR1 and CDR2 (germline): GTSNPN, SVGIG (reference sequence).

The V call is TRBV6-2 or TRBV6-3, the J call TRBJ2-5; 7 bases agree with TRBD2. This CDR3 contains 16 residues. CDR1 and CDR2 (germline): MNHEY, SVGEGT. J lost 5 bases, V lost 8 bases, and 17 bases had no gene match. CDR3 protein: CASRTSGISFRETQYF. CDR3 nucleotide sequence: TGTGCCAGCCGGACTAGTGGTATCTCTTTTCGGGAGACCCAGTACTTC.